This passage covers 28 T cell receptor beta chains from one sample sequenced in a study of PD-1 blockade in classical Hodgkin lymphoma. All patients relapsed after autologous stem cell transplantation, and brentuximab vedotin exposure varied. Researchers used magnetic negative selection to pull out pure CD4+ T cells from thawed PBMCs. Clones were sequenced by immunoSEQ multiplex PCR, and TCRdb holds only the in-frame ones, with some missing. Among around 17,000 clones listed, around four fifths were seen once. Sequenced here: CD4+ T cells from blood, sampled at baseline. The receptors derive from a human donor with classical Hodgkin lymphoma.

The chain employs TRBV6-1 and TRBJ1-2; TRBD1 agrees at 7 bases. Trimming took 6 bases from V and 3 from J; bases not matched to a gene: 4. Germline CDR1 reads MNHNS; CDR2 reads SASEGT. There are 13 residues in the CDR3. CDR3 sequence (DNA): TGTGCCAGCAGCGAGACAGGGTACTATGGCTACACCTTC. It yields the protein CASSETGYYGYTF.

The gene calls are TRBV10-3 and TRBJ1-2; 9 bases align to TRBD1. J was trimmed by 4 bases and V by 0 bases; bases with no gene match: 6. The CDR3 runs to 16 residues. Germline loops: CDR1 ENHRY, CDR2 SYGVKD. CDR3 region: CAISESGQGAIYGYTF. The CDR3 DNA reads as TGTGCCATCAGTGAGTCGGGACAGGGCGCAATCTATGGCTACACCTTC.

The chain links TRBV4-2 to TRBJ2-3; a weak D match, TRBD2 (6 bases). The CDR3 consists of 17 residues. Germline CDR1 is LGHNA and CDR2 is YNFKEQ. V shed 0 bases and J shed 2 bases, with 15 bases lying between them. The CDR3 DNA follows: TGTGCCAGCAGCCAAGATCGAGTTGGGGAGGCCACAGATACGCAGTATTTT. It codes for CASSQDRVGEATDTQYF.

In regard to this clone: A junction end diverges from the germline sequence, so it may reflect a read error. This chain joins TRBV10-3 and TRBJ1-6, with 7 bases lining up with TRBD1. This CDR3 region has 16 residues. CDR1 is ENHRY, CDR2 SYGVKD, per germline. CDR3 in amino acids: CASRDSKSSYDSPLHF. As DNA, the CDR3 is TGTGCCTCCCGGGACAGCAAGAGCTCCTATGATTCACCCCTCCACTTT.

With regard to this clone: At one boundary the junction diverges from the germline segment, which might be a read error. The chain links TRBV7-3 to TRBJ1-2; D remains unclear. Germline V gene sequence: CDR1 SGHTA, CDR2 FQGTGA. The CDR3 has 14 amino acids. The CDR3 sequence is CASSLNGLFVAPSW. The DNA of the CDR3 is TGTGCCAGCAGCTTAAATGGGTTATTCGTGGCCCCCTCCTGG.

The chain is built from TRBV7-3 and TRBJ2-2; possibly TRBD2 for D (5 bases). CDR1 and CDR2 (germline): SGHTA, FQGTGA. This CDR3 region has 14 residues. Trimming shortened V by 4 bases and J by 5 bases, and 11 bases separated the two germline ends. CDR3 sequence (DNA): TGTGCCAGCAGCTCAGCTAGCCTTACCGGGGAGCTGTTTTTT. It specifies CASSSASLTGELFF.

The chain links TRBV5-1 to TRBJ1-1; D call uncertain. V lost 2 bases and J 1 base, leaving 9 bases between the germline ends. This CDR3 comprises 14 residues. Germline CDR1 is SGHRS and CDR2 is YFSETQ. In DNA form, the CDR3 reads TGCGCCAGCAGCTTATCAGGAGCGAACACTGAAGCTTTCTTT. It translates to CASSLSGANTEAFF. Using reference TRBV5-1 and TRBJ1-1 for the parts outside the CDR3, the full variable domain is KAGVTQTPRYLIKTRGQQVTLSCSPISGHRSVSWYQQTPGQGLQFLFEYFSETQRNKGNFPGRFSGRQFSNSRSEMNVSTLELGDSALYLCASSLSGANTEAFFGQGTRLTVV.

This clone has a handful of counts. This chain uses TRBV19 with TRBJ2-2; 13 bases agree with TRBD2. Germline trimming cut 7 bases from V and 6 bases from J; bases unmatched to any gene: 8. Germline V CDR1 and CDR2: LNHDA, SQIVND (reference sequence). The CDR3 contains 16 residues. The CDR3 spells CASKRTSGGASGELFF. In nucleotides, the CDR3 is TGTGCCAGTAAGAGGACTAGCGGGGGTGCTTCCGGGGAGCTGTTTTTT.

This chain links TRBV7-6 with TRBJ2-1; TRBD1 aligns across 10 bases. CDR1 is SGHVS and CDR2 is FNYEAQ in the germline V gene. This CDR3 comprises 15 residues. V lost 5 bases, J lost 2 bases, and 3 bases stayed unmatched. CDR3 DNA: TGTGCCAGCAGCATGACAGGGGGCGCCTACAATGAGCAGTTCTTC. It specifies CASSMTGGAYNEQFF.

The chain carries TRBV18 and TRBJ2-3, with TRBD1 matching 12 bases. The CDR3 runs 15 residues. Trimming took 4 bases from V and 5 from J; bases not matched to a gene: 4. Germline V CDR1 and CDR2: KGHSH, LQKENI. This CDR3 reads CASSLGQGAVDTQYF. In DNA, the CDR3 is TGTGCCAGCTCACTGGGACAGGGGGCTGTAGATACGCAGTATTTT.

V usage is TRBV4-1 and J usage is TRBJ2-7; possibly TRBD2 for D (6 bases). V was shortened by 1 base and J by 4 bases, with 20 bases between the two germline ends. Germline V lookup: CDR1 MGHRA, CDR2 YSYEKL. CDR3 size: 17 residues. CDR3 sequence reads: CASSQAVGSGFGYEQYF. The CDR3 DNA is TGCGCCAGCAGCCAAGCAGTGGGGAGCGGGTTCGGATACGAGCAGTACTTC.

Here the CDR3 DNA reads TGTGCCAGCAGTTTCCGGACAGGGGGCAACACTGAAGCTTTCTTT. As protein: CASSFRTGGNTEAFF. The J gene is TRBJ1-1, the V gene TRBV6-6; TRBD1 aligns across 11 bases. The CDR3 consists of 15 residues. V lost 4 bases and J lost 2; bases outside the gene matches: 3. Germline-derived CDR1 and CDR2 are MNHNY and SVGAGI (reference sequence).

The chain employs TRBV4-3 and TRBJ2-3, with a tentative D call TRBD1 (7 bases). The V end lost 0 bases, the J end lost 6 bases, and 19 bases lay between the germline ends. Germline V gene lookup returns CDR1 LGHNA and CDR2 YSLEER. The CDR3 is 17 amino acids. CDR3 sequence: CASSQDAGQLGADTQYF. In DNA form, the CDR3 reads TGCGCCAGCAGCCAAGATGCGGGACAGTTGGGGGCCGATACGCAGTATTTT.

This sequence joins TRBV28 and TRBJ1-2, with 9 nucleotides matching TRBD1. The CDR3 is made up of 17 amino acids. The germline V gene encodes CDR1 MDHEN and CDR2 SYDVKM. V lost 5 bases and J lost 6; bases outside the gene matches: 16. CDR3 in amino acids: CASSGSSGTGWIDGYTF. The DNA of the CDR3 is TGTGCCAGCAGTGGATCCTCCGGGACAGGGTGGATAGATGGCTACACCTTC.

This clone was observed a single time. The V gene is TRBV14, the J gene TRBJ2-3; the match to TRBD1 covers 7 bases. The CDR3 covers 17 residues. V lost 0 bases to trimming and J lost 2 bases; unmatched junction nucleotides: 8. Germline assignment: CDR1 SGHDN and CDR2 FVKESK. DNA for the CDR3: TGTGCCAGCAGCCAAGACCGACGGGACAGAATCACAGATACGCAGTATTTT. This sequence encodes CASSQDRRDRITDTQYF.

This clone was counted once. This sequence joins TRBV28 and TRBJ2-3; 7 bases agree with TRBD1. The CDR3 is 15 residues long. Germline V lookup: CDR1 MDHEN, CDR2 SYDVKM. J was trimmed by 7 bases and V by 6 bases; bases with no gene match: 13. Here the CDR3 DNA reads TGTGCCAGCAGCACCGTGGGACAGCGCTATCATACGCAGTATTTT. Translating gives CASSTVGQRYHTQYF.

This clone was detected a few times. V and J are TRBV7-9 and TRBJ2-7; TRBD2 agrees at 8 bases. The CDR3 covers 18 residues. V lost 2 bases and J lost 2; bases outside the gene matches: 14. Looked up from germline, CDR1 is SEHNR and CDR2 is FQNEAQ (reference sequence). CDR3 sequence reads: CASSLPKTGSGSPYEQYF. CDR3 coding DNA: TGTGCCAGCAGCTTACCTAAAACGGGAAGCGGGAGCCCCTACGAGCAGTACTTC. The full variable domain, completed using reference TRBV7-9 and TRBJ2-7, is DTGVSQNPRHKITKRGQNVTFRCDPISEHNRLYWYRQTLGQGPEFLTYFQNEAQLEKSRLLSDRFSAERPKGSFSTLEIQRTEQGDSAMYLCASSLPKTGSGSPYEQYFGPGTRLTVT.

This rearrangement joins TRBV19 to TRBJ1-1; D is ambiguous. Germline CDR1 and CDR2: LNHDA and SQIVND (reference sequence). The length of the CDR3 is 13 residues. The V gene lost 4 bases and the J gene lost 10 bases, with 16 bases spanning the gap. The CDR3 spells CASSTERSRAAFF. The CDR3 region has the DNA TGTGCCAGTAGTACAGAGAGGAGTCGGGCAGCTTTCTTT.

This CDR3 is CASSRSSGSVETQYF. CDR3 bases: TGTGCCAGCAGCCGGAGCTCGGGGTCGGTAGAGACCCAGTACTTC. This chain uses TRBV5-4 with TRBJ2-5; D may be TRBD2 (5 bases). The length of the CDR3 is 15 residues. Germline V gene lookup returns CDR1 SGHNT and CDR2 YYREEE (reference sequence). Trimming removed 4 bases from V and 4 bases from J, with 17 bases in between.

The chain carries TRBV5-1 and TRBJ2-5; D possibly matches TRBD1 or TRBD2 (5 bases each). The assigned J gene may be wrong: the sequence end matches TRBJ2-7 better. Looked up from germline, CDR1 is SGHRS and CDR2 is YFSETQ. The CDR3 contains 13 residues. The CDR3 loop is CASGAGSSYEQYF. The CDR3 DNA reads as TGCGCCAGCGGGGCAGGGAGCTCCTACGAGCAGTACTTC.

V is TRBV7-2 and J is TRBJ1-4; D is unresolved. With 5 bases removed from V and 8 bases from J, the gap between germline ends came to 18 bases. This CDR3 comprises 15 residues. Germline assignment: CDR1 SGHTA and CDR2 FQGNSA. The CDR3 DNA reads TGTGCCAGCAGCCGGACGAGTATCCTAGACGAAAAACTGTTTTTT. Encoded protein: CASSRTSILDEKLFF. The full variable domain, its missing parts supplied by reference TRBV7-2 and TRBJ1-4, is GAGVSQSPSNKVTEKGKDVELRCDPISGHTALYWYRQSLGQGLEFLIYFQGNSAPDKSGLPSDRFSAERTGGSVSTLTIQRTQQEDSAVYLCASSRTSILDEKLFFGSGTQLSVL.

The V gene is TRBV6-6, the J gene TRBJ1-1, with D unresolved. Trimming left V 4 bases short and J 7 bases short, with 10 bases between. This CDR3 is built from 12 residues. The V gene's germline CDR1 is MNHNY and CDR2 SVGAGI (reference sequence). The CDR3 DNA reads TGTGCCAGCAGTTCCACTGAGAGTGAAGCTTTCTTT. This translates into CASSSTESEAFF.

This clone was detected only a few times. The chain couples TRBV7-8 to TRBJ1-5; D remains unclear. CDR3 length equals 13 residues. Germline assignment: CDR1 SGHVS and CDR2 FQNEAQ. V lost 4 bases, J lost 6 bases, and 10 bases lay in between. The CDR3 loop is CASSYRAGQPQHF. The DNA for the CDR3 is TGTGCCAGCAGCTATAGGGCCGGTCAGCCCCAGCATTTT.

In DNA, the CDR3 is TGTGCCATCAGTAAAGAACAGCCCTACGAGCAGTACTTC. This translates into CAISKEQPYEQYF. V is TRBV10-3 and J is TRBJ2-7; D is unresolved. The length of the CDR3 is 13 residues. Germline V CDR1 and CDR2: ENHRY, SYGVKD. The germline V and J ends were trimmed by 5 bases and 2 bases, with 10 bases remaining between them.

This clone was counted a single time. The V gene is TRBV7-9, the J gene TRBJ2-3, with D possibly matching TRBD1 (5 bases). CDR1 and CDR2 (germline): SEHNR, FQNEAQ (reference sequence). V lost 1 base to trimming and J lost 4 bases, with 9 bases between them. The CDR3 runs 14 residues. The CDR3: CASSLEGAADTQYF. Here the CDR3 DNA reads TGTGCCAGCAGCTTAGAAGGGGCTGCAGATACGCAGTATTTT.

J is TRBJ2-3 and V is TRBV28, with TRBD1 matching 10 bases. The CDR3 runs 15 residues. Germline-derived CDR1 and CDR2 are MDHEN and SYDVKM. J was trimmed by 1 base and V by 5 bases; bases with no gene match: 3. The CDR3 nucleotides are TGTGCCAGCAGTGGGGGGACAGGGGGCACAGATACGCAGTATTTT. It specifies CASSGGTGGTDTQYF.

The chain recombines TRBV5-1 with TRBJ1-1; 9 bases are a match to TRBD1. V dropped 3 bases and J dropped 8; count of bases not matched to a gene: 8. The CDR3 has 14 amino acids. From germline, CDR1 is SGHRS and CDR2 YFSETQ. CDR3 sequence (DNA): TGCGCCAGCAGCTCATTCGGACAGGGGAAAGAAGCTTTCTTT. This encodes CASSSFGQGKEAFF.

The J gene is TRBJ1-3, the V gene TRBV11-2, with D tentatively TRBD1 (6 bases). Deletions cut 5 bases from V and 3 bases from J, with 11 bases between. Germline CDR1 and CDR2: SGHAT and FQNNGV. CDR3 size: 14 residues. This chain's CDR3 is CASSPRTVGNTIYF. The CDR3 DNA reads TGTGCCAGCAGCCCACGGACAGTTGGAAACACCATATATTTT.